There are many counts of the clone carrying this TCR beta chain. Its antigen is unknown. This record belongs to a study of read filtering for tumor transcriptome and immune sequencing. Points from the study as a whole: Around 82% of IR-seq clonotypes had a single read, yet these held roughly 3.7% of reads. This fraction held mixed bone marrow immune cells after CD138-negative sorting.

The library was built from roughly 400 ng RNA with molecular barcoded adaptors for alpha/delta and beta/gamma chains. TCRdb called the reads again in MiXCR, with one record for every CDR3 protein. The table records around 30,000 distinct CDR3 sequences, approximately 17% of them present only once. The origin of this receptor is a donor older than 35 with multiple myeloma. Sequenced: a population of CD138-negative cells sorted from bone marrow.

This chain's CDR3 is CASSVTGGGPYNEQFF. DNA of the CDR3: TGTGCCAGCAGCGTAACAGGGGGGGGGCCCTACAATGAGCAGTTCTTC. This chain connects TRBV5-4 to TRBJ2-1; a weak D match, TRBD1 (8 bases). The germline V and J ends were trimmed by 4 bases and 2 bases, with 16 bases remaining between them. The CDR3 consists of 16 residues. Looked up from germline, CDR1 is SGHNT and CDR2 is YYREEE (reference sequence).